This TCR beta chain derives from a study of Tregs in tolerant kidney transplant recipients. Study-wide results and caveats: Few patients were studied, so findings need validation in larger groups. Biological reproducibility was not directly addressed in this study. Expanding Tregs on activated donor B cells appeared to best identify donor-specific TCRbeta clones.

Unstimulated Tregs (CD4+CD25+CD127-) and CD4+CD25- non-Tregs were sorted from PBMCs. Germline lookup yields CDR1 MNHNY and CDR2 SVGAGI (reference sequence). Trimming took 6 bases from V and 9 from J, leaving 12 bases between them. The CDR3 has 12 amino acids. Here immunoSEQ multiplex PCR was the method, and the copy in TCRdb shows in-frame clones only, minus some. The repertoire consists of fewer than 70,000 clones, with around 82% occurring once and the leading ten covering 4% to 6.5%. With regard to this clone: The antigen is undetermined.

Sequencing was carried out using CD4+ T cells from blood. The rearrangement links TRBV6-6 to TRBJ2-1; D remains unclear. The clonotype comes from a human donor in good health. The CDR3 protein is CASRPNFSEQFF. In nucleotides, the CDR3 is TGTGCCAGCAGACCCAATTTTAGTGAGCAGTTCTTC.